Following are 12 T cell receptor beta chains from one sample sequenced in a study of cytomegalovirus exposure and HLA in healthy donors. Here immunoSEQ multiplex PCR was the method, and the copy in TCRdb shows in-frame clones only, minus some. Of approximately 260,000 clones in the sample, around 87% were seen once. The sequenced sample consisted of PBMCs. The source of these receptors is a woman aged 30 to 39 in good health and CMV-seropositive.

The chain combines TRBV6-5 with TRBJ1-1; the D gene is possibly TRBD1 (5 bases). Germline V gives CDR1 MNHEY, CDR2 SVGAGI. This CDR3 is 14 amino acids long. The V end was cut by 6 bases, the J end by 1 base, with 12 bases between. DNA for the CDR3: TGTGCCAGCAGACAGACAGAGTCGAACACTGAAGCTTTCTTT. Its protein is CASRQTESNTEAFF.

The rearrangement joins TRBV19 to TRBJ2-1; 10 bases map to TRBD2. Germline CDR1 is LNHDA and CDR2 is SQIVND (reference sequence). The CDR3 runs 19 residues. Losses at the gene ends were 1 base for V and 7 bases for J; bases not matched to a gene: 16. In DNA, the CDR3 is TGTGCCAGTAGTATAGGCTACCTCGCCTCAGCGGGAGGGGGAAATGAGCAGTTCTTC. Protein: CASSIGYLASAGGGNEQFF. The entire variable domain, with the rest obtained from reference TRBV19 and TRBJ2-1, is as follows: DGGITQSPKYLFRKEGQNVTLSCEQNLNHDAMYWYRQDPGQGLRLIYYSQIVNDFQKGDIAEGYSVSREKKESFPLTVTSAQKNPTAFYLCASSIGYLASAGGGNEQFFGPGTRLTVL.

This rearrangement joins TRBV2 to TRBJ2-1; 10 positions agree with TRBD2. V shed 6 bases, J shed 8 bases, and the junction held 16 bases outside the gene matches. CDR3 length: 17 amino acids. Germline values: CDR1 SNHLY, CDR2 FYNNEI. The CDR3 sequence: CASRFRPGLAERDEQFF. The CDR3 DNA is TGTGCCAGCAGATTCCGCCCCGGACTAGCGGAGAGGGATGAGCAGTTCTTC.

The chain employs TRBV2 and TRBJ2-3; 7 bases align to TRBD2. The ends lost 4 bases at V and 6 bases at J; junction bases unmatched: 4. The CDR3 has 13 residues. Germline CDR1 SNHLY, CDR2 FYNNEI. In nucleotides, the CDR3 is TGTGCCAGCAGTGGGGACGGGGGGGATACGCAGTATTTT. As protein: CASSGDGGDTQYF.

This chain links TRBV28 with TRBJ2-5; D is uncertain. With 1 base removed from V and 2 bases from J, the gap between germline ends came to 11 bases. This CDR3 has 15 residues. From germline, CDR1 is MDHEN and CDR2 SYDVKM. CDR3 loop: CASSLYGRSQETQYF. CDR3 nucleotide sequence: TGTGCCAGCAGTTTATACGGCAGGTCGCAAGAGACCCAGTACTTC. Variable domain in full (rest from reference TRBV28 and TRBJ2-5): DVKVTQSSRYLVKRTGEKVFLECVQDMDHENMFWYRQDPGLGLRLIYFSYDVKMKEKGDIPEGYSVSREKKERFSLILESASTNQTSMYLCASSLYGRSQETQYFGPGTRLLVL.

The rearrangement links TRBV18 to TRBJ2-5; TRBD1 matches at 12 bases. CDR1 and CDR2 from the germline V gene are KGHSH and LQKENI. With 3 bases clipped from V and 3 bases from J, the junction kept 5 bases outside the gene matches. The CDR3 has 16 residues. The CDR3 DNA sequence: TGTGCCAGCTCACCGGGGGACAGGGGGCGCGAAGAGACCCAGTACTTC. Its translation: CASSPGDRGREETQYF.

V is TRBV18 and J is TRBJ2-7; TRBD1 aligns across 8 bases. Germline CDR1 reads KGHSH; CDR2 reads LQKENI. The CDR3 spans 15 residues. The trim removed 4 bases at V and 5 bases at J, leaving 10 bases unmatched. CDR3 loop: CASSRPGTGVDEQYF. For the CDR3, the DNA is TGTGCCAGCTCACGACCCGGGACAGGCGTCGACGAGCAGTACTTC.

The gene calls are TRBV5-1 and TRBJ2-7, with D uncertain. Germline CDR1 is SGHRS and CDR2 is YFSETQ. The V and J ends lost 0 bases and 5 bases respectively, with 9 bases between them. CDR3 size: 13 residues. The CDR3 DNA is TGCGCCAGCAGCTTGGTCCCGGCGGACGAGCAGTACTTC. As protein: CASSLVPADEQYF.

V and J are TRBV7-9 and TRBJ2-5; TRBD2 matches 9 bases. The trim removed 3 bases at V and 1 base at J, leaving 0 bases unmatched. Germline assignment: CDR1 SEHNR and CDR2 FQNEAQ (reference sequence). This CDR3 is built from 14 residues. The CDR3 coding sequence is TGTGCCAGCAGCTTTAGCGGGGGCCAAGAGACCCAGTACTTC. This translates into CASSFSGGQETQYF.

The chain uses TRBV10-3 and TRBJ1-1; 9 nucleotides agree with TRBD1. Trimming took 11 bases from V and 1 from J; bases not matched to a gene: 2. The germline gives CDR1 ENHRY, CDR2 SYGVKD. This CDR3 contains 12 residues. CDR3 nucleotides: TGTGCCGCGGGACAGGGGAACACTGAAGCTTTCTTT. Its protein is CAAGQGNTEAFF.

The V and J genes are TRBV6-5 and TRBJ2-1; 11 positions match TRBD2. The CDR3 length is 15 residues. V gave up 4 bases and J gave up 4 bases; unmatched junction bases: 3. Germline V lookup: CDR1 MNHEY, CDR2 SVGAGI. The CDR3 sequence is CASSSGTSGYNEQFF. The DNA for the CDR3 is TGTGCCAGCAGTTCCGGGACTAGCGGATACAATGAGCAGTTCTTC.

This clone was detected only once. This chain links TRBV4-2 with TRBJ2-5; D not certain. V lost 4 bases and J 5 bases, leaving 20 bases between the germline ends. The V gene's germline CDR1 is LGHNA and CDR2 YNFKEQ. CDR3 length equals 16 residues. The DNA for the CDR3 is TGTGCCAGCAGCCTCACGACCTCTTCTAGTGGGGAGACCCAGTACTTC. Protein: CASSLTTSSSGETQYF.